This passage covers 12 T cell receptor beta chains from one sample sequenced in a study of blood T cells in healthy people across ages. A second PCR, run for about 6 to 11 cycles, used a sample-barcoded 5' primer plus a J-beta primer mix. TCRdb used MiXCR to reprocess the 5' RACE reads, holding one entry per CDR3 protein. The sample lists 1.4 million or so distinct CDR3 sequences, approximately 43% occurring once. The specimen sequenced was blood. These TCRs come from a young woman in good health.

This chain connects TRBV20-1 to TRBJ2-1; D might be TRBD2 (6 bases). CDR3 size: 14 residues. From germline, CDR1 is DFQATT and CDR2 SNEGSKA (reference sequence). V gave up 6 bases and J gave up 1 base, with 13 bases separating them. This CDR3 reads CSAQRARSYNEQFF. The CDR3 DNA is TGCAGTGCACAGCGGGCGAGGTCCTACAATGAGCAGTTCTTC.

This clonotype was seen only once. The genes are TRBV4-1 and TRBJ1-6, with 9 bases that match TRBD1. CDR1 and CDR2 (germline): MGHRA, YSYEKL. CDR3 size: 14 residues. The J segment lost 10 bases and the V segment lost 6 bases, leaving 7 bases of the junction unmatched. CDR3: CASSLRDRVSPLHF. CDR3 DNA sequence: TGCGCCAGCAGTCTAAGGGACAGGGTCTCACCCCTCCACTTT.

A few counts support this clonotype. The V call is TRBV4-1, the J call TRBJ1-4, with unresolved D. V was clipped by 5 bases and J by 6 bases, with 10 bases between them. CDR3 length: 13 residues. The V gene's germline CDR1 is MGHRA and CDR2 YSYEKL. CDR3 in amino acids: CASSSRADEKLFF. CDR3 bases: TGCGCCAGCAGCTCCCGGGCCGATGAAAAACTGTTTTTT.

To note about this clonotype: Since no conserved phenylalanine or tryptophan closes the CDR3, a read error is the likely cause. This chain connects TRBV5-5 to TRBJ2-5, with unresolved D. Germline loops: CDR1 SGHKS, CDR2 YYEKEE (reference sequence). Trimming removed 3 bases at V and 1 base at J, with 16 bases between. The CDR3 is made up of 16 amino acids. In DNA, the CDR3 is TGTGCCAGCAGCTCCCTTGGTGTAATCATCCAAGAGACCCAGTACTTA. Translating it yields CASSSLGVIIQETQYL.

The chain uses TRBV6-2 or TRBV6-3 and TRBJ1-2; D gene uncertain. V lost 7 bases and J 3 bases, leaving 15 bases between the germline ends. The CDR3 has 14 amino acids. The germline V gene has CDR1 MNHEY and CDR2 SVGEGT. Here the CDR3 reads CASTDEPLHYGYTF. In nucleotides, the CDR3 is TGTGCCAGCACCGACGAGCCCCTTCACTATGGCTACACCTTC.

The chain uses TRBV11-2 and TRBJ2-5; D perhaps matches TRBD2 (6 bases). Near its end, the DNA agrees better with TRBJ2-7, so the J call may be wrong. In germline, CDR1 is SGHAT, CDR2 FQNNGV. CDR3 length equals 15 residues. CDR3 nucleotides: TGTGCCAGCAGCTACTGGGACTCAGGGACCTACGAGCAGTACTTC. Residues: CASSYWDSGTYEQYF.

The CDR3 DNA follows: TGTGCCACTGACCCGGGATCGGATACGCAGTATTTT. It is translated as CATDPGSDTQYF. The V and J genes are TRBV24-1 and TRBJ2-3; D is possibly TRBD2 (5 bases). V was clipped by 10 bases and J by 6 bases, with 13 bases between them. CDR3 length equals 12 residues. The germline V gene has CDR1 KGHDR and CDR2 SFDVKD.

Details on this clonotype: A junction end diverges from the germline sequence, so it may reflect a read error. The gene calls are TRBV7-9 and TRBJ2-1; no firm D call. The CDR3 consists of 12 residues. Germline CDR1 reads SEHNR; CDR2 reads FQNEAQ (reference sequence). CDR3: CVSSLFGNEQFF. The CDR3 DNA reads TGTGTCAGCAGCTTATTTGGCAATGAGCAGTTCTTC.

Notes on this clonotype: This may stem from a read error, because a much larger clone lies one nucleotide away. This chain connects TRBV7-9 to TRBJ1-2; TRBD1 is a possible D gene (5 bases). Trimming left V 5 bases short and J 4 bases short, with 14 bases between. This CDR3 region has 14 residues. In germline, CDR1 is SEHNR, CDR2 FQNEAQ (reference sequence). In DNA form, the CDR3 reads TGTGCCAGCAGCACTAGGGCAGGGCCCTATGGCTACACCTTC. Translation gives CASSTRAGPYGYTF. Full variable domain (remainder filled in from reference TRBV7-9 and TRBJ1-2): DTGVSQNPRHKITKRGQNVTFRCDPISEHNRLYWYRQTLGQGPEFLTYFQNEAQLEKSRLLSDRFSAERPKGSFSTLEIQRTEQGDSAMYLCASSTRAGPYGYTFGSGTRLTVV.

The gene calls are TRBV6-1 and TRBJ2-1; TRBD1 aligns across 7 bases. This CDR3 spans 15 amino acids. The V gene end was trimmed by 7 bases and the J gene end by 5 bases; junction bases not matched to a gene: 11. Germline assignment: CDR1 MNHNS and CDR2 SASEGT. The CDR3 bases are TGTGCCAGCATCCCGACAGGGCATATGGACAATGAGCAGTTCTTC. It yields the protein CASIPTGHMDNEQFF.

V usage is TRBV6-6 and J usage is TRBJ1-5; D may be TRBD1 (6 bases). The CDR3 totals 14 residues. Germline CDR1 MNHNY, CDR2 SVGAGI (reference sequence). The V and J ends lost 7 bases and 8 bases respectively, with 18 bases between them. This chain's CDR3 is CASKADSREEPQHF. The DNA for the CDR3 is TGTGCCAGCAAGGCGGACAGCCGAGAGGAGCCCCAGCATTTT.

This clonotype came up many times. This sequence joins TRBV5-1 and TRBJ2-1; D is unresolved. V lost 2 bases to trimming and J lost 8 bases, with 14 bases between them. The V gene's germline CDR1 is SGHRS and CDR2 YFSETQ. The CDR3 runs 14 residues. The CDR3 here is CASSFSRVGYEQFF. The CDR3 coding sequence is TGCGCCAGCAGCTTTAGCCGGGTTGGCTATGAGCAGTTCTTC.